These 13 T cell receptor beta chains came from one sample sequenced in a study of blood T cell repertoires in COVID-19. Profiling relied on immunoSEQ multiplex PCR, and the TCRdb table lists in-frame clones only, not all of them. The data show some 300,000 clones, roughly 90% seen once. Specimen: peripheral blood. The receptors stem from a woman in her sixties or seventies with COVID-19, enrolled during active disease.

The rearrangement joins TRBV5-1 to TRBJ2-3, with a possible D match to TRBD2 (6 bases). The CDR3 has 14 residues. Germline CDR1 reads SGHRS; CDR2 reads YFSETQ. V was shortened by 5 bases and J by 6 bases, with 16 bases between the two germline ends. The CDR3 protein is CASSSGTAGDTQYF. The CDR3 DNA reads as TGCGCCAGCAGTTCCGGGACTGCGGGGGATACGCAGTATTTT.

The chain has TRBV28 and TRBJ1-5; 7 positions match TRBD1. Germline CDR1 MDHEN, CDR2 SYDVKM. Unmatched junction bases numbered 9, after V lost 3 bases and J lost 4 bases. CDR3 size: 16 residues. Written as DNA, the CDR3 is TGTGCCAGCAGTTTCACAGGGGACCTGAATAATCAGCCCCAGCATTTT. It yields the protein CASSFTGDLNNQPQHF.

The chain uses TRBV4-1 and TRBJ2-7, with D unresolved. Germline V lookup: CDR1 MGHRA, CDR2 YSYEKL. The V and J ends lost 1 base and 6 bases respectively, with 16 bases between them. The CDR3 contains 15 residues. DNA for the CDR3: TGCGCCAGCAGCCAAGTATCGGGTGCCTTATCCGAGCAGTACTTC. Protein product: CASSQVSGALSEQYF.

J is TRBJ2-6 and V is TRBV6-4; 11 nucleotides line up with TRBD2. V was clipped by 9 bases and J by 0 bases; unmatched bases: 4. The CDR3 length is 16 residues. Looked up from germline, CDR1 is MRHNA and CDR2 is SNTAGT. The CDR3 sequence: CASSGGAYSGANVLTF. The CDR3 DNA sequence: TGTGCCAGTAGCGGGGGGGCCTACTCTGGGGCCAACGTCCTGACTTTC.

This sequence joins TRBV4-1 and TRBJ2-6; TRBD1 matches 8 bases. The length of the CDR3 is 18 residues. V lost 1 base, J lost 0 bases, and 5 bases stayed unmatched. Germline V gene data show CDR1 as MGHRA and CDR2 as YSYEKL. The CDR3: CASSQGTGIPSGANVLTF. CDR3 bases: TGCGCCAGCAGCCAAGGGACAGGGATCCCCTCTGGGGCCAACGTCCTGACTTTC.

The chain employs TRBV19 and TRBJ2-1; the match to TRBD1 covers 11 bases. The CDR3 runs 15 residues. V lost 6 bases to trimming and J lost 7 bases; unmatched junction nucleotides: 8. Germline V gene sequence: CDR1 LNHDA, CDR2 SQIVND (reference sequence). In nucleotides, the CDR3 is TGTGCCAGTAGCGATACCGGGACAGGGGGGAATGAGCAGTTCTTC. Translation gives CASSDTGTGGNEQFF.

The chain employs TRBV5-1 and TRBJ1-4; TRBD1 might be the D (6 bases). The length of the CDR3 is 16 residues. The germline V gene encodes CDR1 SGHRS and CDR2 YFSETQ. V dropped 4 bases and J dropped 1 base, with 14 bases sitting between them. The DNA of the CDR3 is TGCGCCAGCAGCGGAGCGACAGGAATAACTAATGAAAAACTGTTTTTT. Translating gives CASSGATGITNEKLFF. The variable domain in full, completed from reference TRBV5-1 and TRBJ1-4, reads KAGVTQTPRYLIKTRGQQVTLSCSPISGHRSVSWYQQTPGQGLQFLFEYFSETQRNKGNFPGRFSGRQFSNSRSEMNVSTLELGDSALYLCASSGATGITNEKLFFGSGTQLSVL.

This chain links TRBV6-2 or TRBV6-3 with TRBJ2-3, with a possible D match to TRBD1 (6 bases). This CDR3 comprises 13 residues. Germline V gene data show CDR1 as MNHEY and CDR2 as SVGEGT. Trimming left V 5 bases short and J 2 bases short, with 8 bases between. The CDR3 DNA reads TGTGCCAGCAGTCGGGACAACACAGATACGCAGTATTTT. Amino acids: CASSRDNTDTQYF.

V gene TRBV2 combines with J gene TRBJ2-3, with 9 bases that match TRBD2. The junction had 4 bases not matched to a gene; V was cut back by 1 base and J by 2 bases. The CDR3 is made up of 16 amino acids. Germline V lookup: CDR1 SNHLY, CDR2 FYNNEI. The CDR3 loop reads CASSEGGGGDTDTQYF. CDR3 nucleotides: TGTGCCAGCAGTGAAGGTGGCGGGGGGGACACAGATACGCAGTATTTT.

The table lists this clone with a count of one. The V call is TRBV24-1, the J call TRBJ2-5; D possibly corresponds to TRBD2 (7 bases). This CDR3 is 15 amino acids long. Trimming took off 6 bases at V and 5 bases at J, with 18 bases between the two ends. Germline CDR1 KGHDR, CDR2 SFDVKD. Written as DNA, the CDR3 is TGTGCCACCAGTAGAGGGGGGGACCGGACCGAGACCCAGTACTTC. Protein product: CATSRGGDRTETQYF.

This clone has just a few counts. This chain links TRBV4-3 with TRBJ1-2, with TRBD1 matching 10 bases. The junction had 5 bases not matched to a gene; V was cut back by 0 bases and J by 4 bases. This CDR3 is 16 amino acids long. CDR1 is LGHNA, CDR2 YSLEER, per germline. As DNA, the CDR3 is TGCGCCAGCAGCCAAGATCCGGGACAGGGGTCCTATGGCTACACCTTC. This codes for CASSQDPGQGSYGYTF.

The chain is built from TRBV5-1 and TRBJ1-1, with 10 bases lining up with TRBD1. Germline CDR1 is SGHRS and CDR2 is YFSETQ. Unmatched junction bases numbered 9, after V lost 4 bases and J lost 0 bases. The CDR3 is 17 amino acids. The CDR3 coding sequence is TGCGCCAGCAGCCCCGGACAGGGGGTGTTTATGAACACTGAAGCTTTCTTT. This gives the protein CASSPGQGVFMNTEAFF.

The chain recombines TRBV5-6 with TRBJ1-5; 8 bases are shared with TRBD1. This CDR3 has 15 amino acids. The V gene's germline CDR1 is SGHDT and CDR2 YYEEEE. After removal of 2 bases from V and 5 bases from J, the junction contained 6 bases not matched to a gene. The chain's CDR3 is CASSFGTGSHQPQHF. As DNA, the CDR3 is TGTGCCAGCAGCTTCGGGACAGGCTCACATCAGCCCCAGCATTTT.